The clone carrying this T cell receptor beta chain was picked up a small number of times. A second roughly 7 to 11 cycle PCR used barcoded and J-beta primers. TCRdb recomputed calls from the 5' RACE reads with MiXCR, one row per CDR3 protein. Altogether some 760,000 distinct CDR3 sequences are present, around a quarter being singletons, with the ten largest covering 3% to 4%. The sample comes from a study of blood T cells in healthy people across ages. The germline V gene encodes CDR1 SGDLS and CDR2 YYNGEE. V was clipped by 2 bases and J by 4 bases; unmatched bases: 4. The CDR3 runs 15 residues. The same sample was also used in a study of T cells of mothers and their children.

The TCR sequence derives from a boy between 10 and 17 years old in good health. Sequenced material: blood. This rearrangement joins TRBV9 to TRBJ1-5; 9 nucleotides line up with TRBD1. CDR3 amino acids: CASSVGTGRNQPQHF. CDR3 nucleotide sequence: TGTGCCAGCAGCGTTGGGACAGGGAGGAATCAGCCCCAGCATTTT.